A selection of T cell receptor beta chains follows, all from one sample in a study of OX40 agonist ivuxolimab in advanced cancers. TCRdb keeps only in-frame clones here, not all; method: immunoSEQ multiplex PCR. This table has 35,000 to 40,000 clones, 87% appearing once. Material: CD4+ or CD8+ T cells sorted from blood, obtained in a trial of the OX40 agonist ivuxolimab. These receptor sequences come from an adult with an advanced solid tumor such as melanoma, head and neck, liver or kidney cancer. CDR3s leave out the opening cysteine and the closing phenylalanine or tryptophan.

TRBV9	TRBJ1-2	ASSGPRGRVGYT
TRBV5-4	TRBJ2-7	ASSKPSGAGLEQY
TRBV28	TRBJ2-7	ASSTGEQGYEQY
TRBV5-4	TRBJ2-7	ASGRGSYEQY
TRBV9	TRBJ2-7	ASSVEVANSEQY
TRBV6-1	TRBJ2-2	ASSGDYGELF
TRBV6-1	TRBJ2-1	ASSFSGLYNEQF
TRBV6-5	TRBJ1-1	ASTYTFSSGTEAF
TRBV19	TRBJ2-1	ASSDRQGAYNEQF
TRBV6-5	TRBJ2-7	ASSYDRGGTYEQY
TRBV9	TRBJ2-1	ASSARQGRSYNEQF
TRBV7-8	TRBJ1-3	ASSDRRISGNTIY
TRBV9	TRBJ1-2	ASSSGLGDYGYT
TRBV2	TRBJ1-2	ASSSMERLLS
TRBV6-1	TRBJ1-1	ASSDLWGLNTEAF
TRBV25-1	TRBJ2-2	ASSEAVLANTGELF
TRBV30	TRBJ1-2	AWSVGEGAHGYT
TRBV2	TRBJ2-7	ASSEGGTYEQY
TRBV2	TRBJ2-2	ASKITGNTGELF
TRBV7-2	TRBJ2-7	ASSLNQGGSEQY
TRBV6-6	TRBJ2-7	ASSYSRGEQY
TRBV6-1	TRBJ2-1	ASTRGVYNEQF
TRBV11-2	TRBJ1-1	ASSAGNLNTEAF
TRBV2	TRBJ2-6	ASSESLGANVLT
TRBV19	TRBJ2-1	ASSIGGSVEQF
TRBV29-1	TRBJ2-3	SAGTPRTDTQY
TRBV6-1	TRBJ2-3	ASTGAVDTQY
TRBV9	TRBJ1-1	ASSPSGGGNTEAF
TRBV27	TRBJ2-7	ASSARDGSSYEQY
TRBV5-6	.	ASSPDVKSYEQY
TRBV7-6	TRBJ1-1	ASSLGAGVNTEAF
TRBV7-9	TRBJ2-1	ASSVREYSYNEQF
TRBV6-4	TRBJ2-1	ASSDFEGGPNNEQF
TRBV18	TRBJ2-3	ASSPPTITDTQY
TRBV28	TRBJ1-5	ASSLPAFGGSQH
TRBV28	TRBJ1-1	ASTSYRTEKNTEAF
TRBV7-8	TRBJ2-1	ASSSSTGANEQF
TRBV5-1	TRBJ2-5	ASSLVGNQETQY
TRBV2	TRBJ2-7	ASGAVTGDEQY
TRBV6-5	TRBJ1-3	ASSSLGSGNTIY
TRBV28	TRBJ2-5	ASSEERETQY
TRBV2	TRBJ2-7	ASSADRGEQY
TRBV11-2	TRBJ2-2	ASNSHPTGTGELF
TRBV30	TRBJ2-7	AWTRTSGYEQY
TRBV9	TRBJ2-3	ASSSPYPDTQY
TRBV28	TRBJ1-2	ASSPGFRFYT
TRBV19	TRBJ2-2	ASSIGGDTGELF
TRBV19	TRBJ1-4	ASRPRDRGATNEKLF
TRBV7-9	TRBJ1-1	ASSSLDTEAF